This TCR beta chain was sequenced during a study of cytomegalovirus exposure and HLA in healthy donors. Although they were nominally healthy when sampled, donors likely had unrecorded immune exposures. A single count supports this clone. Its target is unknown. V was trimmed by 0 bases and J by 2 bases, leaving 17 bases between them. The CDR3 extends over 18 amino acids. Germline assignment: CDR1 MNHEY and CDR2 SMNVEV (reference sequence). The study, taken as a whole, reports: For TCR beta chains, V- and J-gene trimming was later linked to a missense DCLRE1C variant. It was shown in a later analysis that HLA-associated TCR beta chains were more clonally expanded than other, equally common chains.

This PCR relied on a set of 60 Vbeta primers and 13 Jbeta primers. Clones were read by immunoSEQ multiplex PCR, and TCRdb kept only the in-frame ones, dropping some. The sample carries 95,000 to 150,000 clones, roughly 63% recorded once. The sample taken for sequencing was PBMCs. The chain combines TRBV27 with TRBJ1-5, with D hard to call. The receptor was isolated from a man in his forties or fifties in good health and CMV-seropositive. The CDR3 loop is CASSLSPSYGGGNQPQHF. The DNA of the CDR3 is TGTGCCAGCAGTTTATCCCCCTCCTACGGAGGTGGCAATCAGCCCCAGCATTTT.